The text below deals with one T cell receptor beta chain. Antigen: not known. The naive CD8 libraries originated from between roughly 19,000 and 1,000,000 sorted cells and drew on 10%, 30% or 50% RNA. This entry comes from a study of molecular identifiers for immune sequencing clone quantification. This CDR3 has 18 residues. The V gene end was trimmed by 0 bases and the J gene end by 6 bases; junction bases not matched to a gene: 16. Germline values: CDR1 LGHNA, CDR2 YNFKEQ. MiXCR was run by TCRdb on the PCR reads, yielding one entry per CDR3 protein. The sample lists 8,500 to 11,000 distinct CDR3 sequences, 19% occurring once. Study outcomes and limitations: Detectable among 800,000 to 1,000,000 naive cells, according to reports, was Jurkat TCR RNA spiked in from one cell.

Sequencing input: naive CD8+ T cells from blood, with Jurkat cell RNA spiked in. Subset meaning: FACS-sorted CD8+CD4-CCR7+CD45RA+ naive T cells. V is TRBV4-2 and J is TRBJ2-7; 8 bases map to TRBD2. The sequence was collected from a human donor in good health. Some libraries in this study had Jurkat cell RNA spiked in. The CDR3 DNA reads TGTGCCAGCAGCCAAGATTCGGGACTAGTGGTAACTCAGAGCGAGCAGTACTTC. Translating gives CASSQDSGLVVTQSEQYF.